These 29 T cell receptor beta chains originate from one sample sequenced in a study of cytomegalovirus exposure and HLA in healthy donors. The PCR ran on 60 Vbeta and 13 Jbeta primers. Here immunoSEQ multiplex PCR was the method, and the copy in TCRdb shows in-frame clones only, minus some. The sample shows about 76,000 clones, more than 65% of them seen only once. The sample taken for sequencing was PBMCs. These receptor sequences come from a middle-aged woman in good health and CMV-seropositive.

This clone was seen once. This chain uses TRBV28 with TRBJ1-2; 7 nucleotides line up with TRBD1. This CDR3 spans 15 amino acids. V trimming: 5 bases; J trimming: 3 bases; junction bases outside the gene matches: 9. CDR1 is MDHEN, CDR2 SYDVKM, per germline. The CDR3 region is CASSPSTGMDYGYTF. For the CDR3, the DNA is TGTGCCAGCAGTCCTTCGACAGGGATGGACTATGGCTACACCTTC.

The chain combines TRBV29-1 with TRBJ1-1, with D perhaps matching TRBD1 (5 bases). CDR1 and CDR2 (germline): SQVTM, ANQGSEA. V was pared by 5 bases and J by 4 bases, with 11 bases between. CDR3 length: 12 amino acids. The DNA of the CDR3 is TGCAGCGTTTTAGGGGTTGGCACTGAAGCTTTCTTT. Its translation: CSVLGVGTEAFF.

This clone was seen only a few times. The chain links TRBV28 to TRBJ1-5, with 11 nucleotides matching TRBD1. Trimming took 4 bases from V and 5 from J; bases not matched to a gene: 7. Germline CDR1 reads MDHEN; CDR2 reads SYDVKM. The CDR3 runs to 16 residues. DNA of the CDR3: TGTGCCAGCAGTTCAAATCCGGGACAGGGGGATCAGCCCCAGCATTTT. Translated: CASSSNPGQGDQPQHF. The complete variable domain, with remaining parts taken from reference TRBV28 and TRBJ1-5, reads DVKVTQSSRYLVKRTGEKVFLECVQDMDHENMFWYRQDPGLGLRLIYFSYDVKMKEKGDIPEGYSVSREKKERFSLILESASTNQTSMYLCASSSNPGQGDQPQHFGDGTRLSIL.

The J gene is TRBJ2-7, the V gene TRBV27; TRBD2 aligns across 14 bases. CDR1 is MNHEY and CDR2 is SMNVEV in the germline V gene (reference sequence). Unmatched junction bases numbered 15, after V lost 7 bases and J lost 7 bases. The CDR3 extends over 17 amino acids. The CDR3 sequence is CASTNDPTSGRAGEQYF. The CDR3 DNA reads TGTGCCAGCACCAACGACCCGACTAGCGGGAGGGCCGGAGAGCAGTACTTC.

In this sample, this clone turned up a few times. V and J are TRBV5-1 and TRBJ2-7; D may be TRBD1 (6 bases). This CDR3 spans 15 amino acids. CDR1 is SGHRS, CDR2 YFSETQ, per germline. Trimming stripped 3 bases from V and 2 bases from J, with 15 bases between. The CDR3 coding sequence is TGCGCCAGCAGCTCCAATCCGGGACAAGCCTACGAGCAGTACTTC. This translates into CASSSNPGQAYEQYF.

This chain links TRBV7-2 with TRBJ2-1, with TRBD2 identical over 7 bases. V was clipped by 10 bases and J by 7 bases; unmatched bases: 16. The germline V gene encodes CDR1 SGHTA and CDR2 FQGNSA. This CDR3 is 15 amino acids long. CDR3 loop: CATKTGLGFTNEQFF. CDR3 nucleotides: TGTGCCACCAAAACCGGACTAGGTTTTACGAATGAGCAGTTCTTC.

This rearrangement joins TRBV5-8 to TRBJ2-3; perhaps TRBD2 as D (5 bases). This CDR3 has 15 amino acids. CDR1 is SGHTS, CDR2 YDEGEE, per germline. V dropped 4 bases and J dropped 1 base, with 13 bases sitting between them. In DNA form, the CDR3 reads TGTGCCAGCAGCAAAAAATACGGGGGCACAGATACGCAGTATTTT. It encodes CASSKKYGGTDTQYF. Using reference TRBV5-8 and TRBJ2-3 for the parts outside the CDR3, the full variable domain is EAGVTQSPTHLIKTRGQQATLRCSPISGHTSVYWYQQALGLGLQFLLWYDEGEERNRGNFPPRFSGRQFPNYSSELNVNALELEDSALYLCASSKKYGGTDTQYFGPGTRLTVL.

This clone occurred once. V gene TRBV4-1 combines with J gene TRBJ2-1; D is possibly TRBD2 (6 bases). V lost 6 bases to trimming and J lost 10 bases, with 13 bases between them. Germline CDR1 MGHRA, CDR2 YSYEKL. This CDR3 contains 12 residues. The CDR3 spells CASSVGEDEQFF. Written as DNA, the CDR3 is TGCGCCAGCAGTGTTGGGGAGGACGAGCAGTTCTTC.

The rearrangement joins TRBV4-1 to TRBJ1-2; no firm D call. The CDR3 sequence is 15 residues long. V lost 0 bases and J 8 bases, leaving 16 bases between the germline ends. Germline CDR1 MGHRA, CDR2 YSYEKL. CDR3 loop: CASSQEQGIRVGYTF. For the CDR3, the DNA is TGCGCCAGCAGCCAAGAGCAAGGAATTCGGGTCGGCTACACCTTC.

The chain is built from TRBV28 and TRBJ1-2; D is unresolved. There are 15 residues in the CDR3. Trimming cost V 2 bases and J 1 base, with 11 bases left between them. CDR1 and CDR2 from the germline V gene are MDHEN and SYDVKM. CDR3 loop: CASSLSSGRNYGYTF. Written as DNA, the CDR3 is TGTGCCAGCAGTTTAAGTTCAGGTCGTAACTATGGCTACACCTTC.

This clone was counted a single time. The chain carries TRBV7-3 and TRBJ2-2; possibly TRBD1 for D (7 bases). CDR3 length equals 16 residues. CDR1 and CDR2 from the germline V gene are SGHTA and FQGTGA. The ends were cut back, 4 bases at V and 5 bases at J, with 17 bases in the middle. The CDR3 region has the DNA TGTGCCAGCAGCTCATCGGAGGGGACAGCTACCGGGGAGCTGTTTTTT. Protein sequence: CASSSSEGTATGELFF.

This rearrangement joins TRBV7-8 to TRBJ1-1, with unresolved D. This CDR3 is built from 13 residues. V dropped 1 base and J dropped 9 bases, with 12 bases sitting between them. The germline V gene has CDR1 SGHVS and CDR2 FQNEAQ. The CDR3 region has the DNA TGTGCCAGCAGCTTAGTTTCCCAATCTAAAGCTTTCTTT. The encoded protein is CASSLVSQSKAFF. Full variable domain (outside the CDR3, taken from reference TRBV7-8 and TRBJ1-1): GAGVSQSPRYKVAKRGQDVALRCDPISGHVSLFWYQQALGQGPEFLTYFQNEAQLDKSGLPSDRFFAERPEGSVSTLKIQRTQQEDSAVYLCASSLVSQSKAFFGQGTRLTVV.

The chain has TRBV15 and TRBJ2-1, with 7 bases identical to TRBD2. Germline-derived CDR1 and CDR2 are LNHNV and YYDKDF (reference sequence). The CDR3 contains 15 residues. The ends lost 3 bases at V and 8 bases at J; junction bases unmatched: 10. The CDR3 loop is CATSRGRAEADEQFF. For the CDR3, the DNA is TGTGCCACCAGCAGGGGGAGGGCCGAAGCGGATGAGCAGTTCTTC.

This clone was counted only a few times. This chain joins TRBV19 and TRBJ2-5, with 8 bases fitting TRBD2. Trimming cost V 0 bases and J 1 base; bases outside gene matches: 10. This CDR3 comprises 18 residues. Germline V gene data show CDR1 as LNHDA and CDR2 as SQIVND (reference sequence). The CDR3 bases are TGTGCCAGTAGTATAGACCTCCTAGCGGGCCTTGTCCAAGAGACCCAGTACTTC. The encoded protein is CASSIDLLAGLVQETQYF.

CDR3 sequence reads: CASSAGTSSIQYF. Here the CDR3 DNA reads TGTGCCAGCAGCGCCGGGACTTCTAGCATTCAGTACTTC. The chain recombines TRBV7-9 with TRBJ2-4, with D possibly TRBD2 on 6 matching bases. V gave up 5 bases and J gave up 9 bases, with 14 bases separating them. The CDR3 has 13 amino acids. From germline, CDR1 is SEHNR and CDR2 FQNEAQ (reference sequence).

V and J are TRBV28 and TRBJ2-4, with 7 bases fitting TRBD1. CDR1 and CDR2 (germline): MDHEN, SYDVKM. CDR3 length: 13 amino acids. V shed 6 bases and J 4 bases; nucleotides not matched to a gene: 3. CDR3 nucleotides: TGTGCCAGCAGATCGGGACAGAAAAACATTCAGTACTTC. Its translation is CASRSGQKNIQYF.

The chain recombines TRBV7-2 with TRBJ2-7; possibly TRBD2 for D (6 bases). Germline V gene sequence: CDR1 SGHTA, CDR2 FQGNSA. Trimming removed 1 base from V and 5 bases from J, with 18 bases in between. The CDR3 contains 16 residues. The CDR3 loop reads CASSLEFGLASHEQYF. Here the CDR3 DNA reads TGTGCCAGCAGCTTAGAATTCGGCCTAGCGTCCCACGAGCAGTACTTC.

The gene calls are TRBV7-2 and TRBJ1-1; D gene unclear. Germline V gene data show CDR1 as SGHTA and CDR2 as FQGNSA. This CDR3 has 13 amino acids. Trimming left V 5 bases short and J 7 bases short, with 14 bases between. DNA of the CDR3: TGTGCCAGCAGCCTCACCACAAGCGGTGAAGCTTTCTTT. Encoded protein: CASSLTTSGEAFF.

This chain uses TRBV27 with TRBJ2-3, with D possibly being TRBD1 (6 bases). Trimming cost V 3 bases and J 7 bases, with 23 bases left between them. This CDR3 has 17 residues. Germline CDR1 reads MNHEY; CDR2 reads SMNVEV (reference sequence). The CDR3 loop reads CASSFDGLGGRGNTQYF. In DNA form, the CDR3 reads TGTGCCAGCAGTTTTGATGGGCTAGGGGGACGGGGAAATACGCAGTATTTT.

The chain couples TRBV27 to TRBJ1-5, with 8 positions matching TRBD1. The germline gives CDR1 MNHEY, CDR2 SMNVEV (reference sequence). The ends lost 5 bases at V and 6 bases at J; junction bases unmatched: 9. CDR3 length: 15 amino acids. CDR3 protein: CASSELGQDSQPQHF. In nucleotides, the CDR3 is TGTGCCAGCAGTGAATTGGGACAGGACAGTCAGCCCCAGCATTTT.

The chain links TRBV27 to TRBJ2-4; D remains unclear. This CDR3 is built from 15 residues. Trimming removed 0 bases at V and 6 bases at J, with 12 bases between. CDR1 MNHEY and CDR2 SMNVEV come from the germline V gene (reference sequence). The CDR3 DNA reads as TGTGCCAGCAGTTTATCGCGTGTAGGCGGAAACATTCAGTACTTC. As protein: CASSLSRVGGNIQYF.

The V call is TRBV7-9, the J call TRBJ2-5; 10 positions agree with TRBD1. Losses at the gene ends were 5 bases for V and 5 bases for J; bases not matched to a gene: 8. CDR1 is SEHNR, CDR2 FQNEAQ, per germline (reference sequence). This CDR3 comprises 15 residues. DNA of the CDR3: TGTGCCAGCAGCGTGGGACAGGGGTACGGGGAGACCCAGTACTTC. This gives the protein CASSVGQGYGETQYF.

This clone appeared many times. This chain joins TRBV10-1 and TRBJ2-7; TRBD1 matches at 7 bases. CDR3 length: 14 residues. V trimming: 3 bases; J trimming: 5 bases; junction bases outside the gene matches: 7. Germline V gives CDR1 WNHNN, CDR2 SYGVQD (reference sequence). CDR3 residues: CASSDRQGLHEQYF. Written as DNA, the CDR3 is TGCGCCAGCAGTGATCGACAGGGTCTGCACGAGCAGTACTTC.

The chain is built from TRBV14 and TRBJ2-5, with TRBD2 identical over 7 bases. The CDR3 runs 13 residues. V gave up 2 bases and J gave up 5 bases; unmatched junction bases: 2. CDR1 and CDR2 (germline): SGHDN, FVKESK. This chain's CDR3 is CASSQISGETQYF. The CDR3 DNA reads TGTGCCAGCAGCCAAATTAGCGGGGAGACCCAGTACTTC.

V and J are TRBV5-3 and TRBJ1-1, with D unresolved. TRBV5-3 is an open reading frame whose function is uncertain. The CDR3 covers 14 residues. Trimming took 4 bases from V and 6 from J, leaving 16 bases between them. This chain's CDR3 is CARSPRRGSPEAFF. DNA for the CDR3: TGTGCCAGAAGCCCCCGGCGAGGGTCACCTGAAGCTTTCTTT.

This clone occurred a few times. The chain employs TRBV6-6 and TRBJ1-4, with 8 bases matching TRBD1. The CDR3 length is 16 residues. Trimming removed 2 bases from V and 8 bases from J; junction bases left unmatched: 10. CDR1 is MNHNY and CDR2 is SVGAGI in the germline V gene (reference sequence). The CDR3 here is CASSYAAGGPAEKLFF. CDR3 DNA: TGTGCCAGCAGTTACGCCGCAGGGGGCCCGGCGGAAAAACTGTTTTTT.

The chain links TRBV6-5 to TRBJ2-7, with D maybe TRBD1 (5 bases). V was trimmed by 0 bases and J by 0 bases, leaving 12 bases between them. The V gene's germline CDR1 is MNHEY and CDR2 SVGAGI. The CDR3 is 16 residues long. CDR3 sequence (DNA): TGTGCCAGCAGTTACTCAAACCAGGGTAGCTCCTACGAGCAGTACTTC. This encodes CASSYSNQGSSYEQYF.

This chain links TRBV2 with TRBJ2-1; TRBD2 agrees at 12 bases. After removal of 5 bases from V and 4 bases from J, the junction contained 3 bases not matched to a gene. The CDR3 has 15 amino acids. The germline V gene encodes CDR1 SNHLY and CDR2 FYNNEI. The CDR3 loop is CASSRTSGVYNEQFF. The DNA of the CDR3 is TGTGCCAGCAGTCGGACTAGCGGGGTATACAATGAGCAGTTCTTC.

CDR3 DNA sequence: TGTGCCAGCTCCTTAGCGGGAGGGACCTACAATGAGCAGTTCTTC. It yields the protein CASSLAGGTYNEQFF. J is TRBJ2-1 and V is TRBV18; the match to TRBD2 covers 11 bases. The CDR3 runs 15 residues. Germline lookup yields CDR1 KGHSH and CDR2 LQKENI. The V gene end was trimmed by 6 bases and the J gene end by 2 bases; junction bases not matched to a gene: 3.